This T cell receptor beta chain was documented in a study of monozygotic twins with cystic fibrosis. The method was immunoSEQ multiplex PCR; TCRdb's version includes in-frame clones alone and lacks a portion of them. The sample lists 12,000 to 15,000 clones, around 83% seen once, with 1.1% in the top ten. The length of the CDR3 is 13 residues. Germline CDR1 reads MGHDK; CDR2 reads SYGVNS. V dropped 3 bases and J dropped 7 bases, with 10 bases sitting between them. The TCR originated in a boy between 10 and 17 years old with cystic fibrosis. V and J are TRBV25-1 and TRBJ1-5; perhaps TRBD1 as D (6 bases). Sequencing was done on a sample of blood. The CDR3 coding sequence is TGTGCCAGCAGTGACAGGGGAAACCAGCCCCAGCATTTT. Translated: CASSDRGNQPQHF.